The present entry profiles one T cell receptor beta chain with its context. Original handling: Amplified reference gene primers provided the basis for estimating nucleated cell counts. Produced via immunoSEQ multiplex PCR; TCRdb's table is partial and in-frame only. D and trimming come from the DNA, and the V and J calls and clone size come from that table. The repertoire consists of 75,000 or so clones, with 83% occurring once and the leading ten covering around a sixth. The data belong to a study of blood T cell repertoires in COVID-19. About the research overall: The United States, Italy and Spain were the sources of the acute and convalescent COVID-19 samples. T cells, B-cell-depleted T cells, or PBMCs supplied cDNA or gDNA.

The V and J ends lost 0 bases and 0 bases respectively, with 13 bases between them. From germline, CDR1 is SGHDT and CDR2 YYEEEE. The length of the CDR3 is 18 residues. Source material: peripheral blood. J is TRBJ2-6 and V is TRBV5-6; no definite D call. The sequence was collected from a woman older than 75 with acute or convalescent COVID-19. The chain's CDR3 is CASSLEVRPFSGANVLTF. The CDR3 nucleotides read TGTGCCAGCAGCTTGGAGGTCAGGCCTTTCTCTGGGGCCAACGTCCTGACTTTC.